Below are 7 T cell receptor beta chains sequenced from a single sample in a study of blood T cell repertoires in COVID-19 (TCRdb year 2020). The library was produced with the immunoSEQ multiplex PCR assay. TCRdb stores this immuneACCESS table with in-frame sequences only. Part of the clones is absent; in the studies checked, under half of the shortfall reflects unresolved V genes, and no reason is known for the rest. This sample holds roughly 130,000 clones; 84% were observed only once. 12% of the sample comes from the top ten. The sequencing sample was made of peripheral blood. The source of these receptors is a woman in her 30s who had recovered from COVID-19.

V and J are TRBV15 and TRBJ2-5; 9 bases align to TRBD2. CDR3 length equals 14 residues. The ends lost 7 bases at V and 4 bases at J; junction bases unmatched: 7. CDR1 is LNHNV and CDR2 is YYDKDF in the germline V gene (reference sequence). CDR3 amino acids: CATTDSGRLETQYF. The CDR3 nucleotides read TGTGCCACCACGGATAGCGGGAGACTAGAGACCCAGTACTTC.

The chain couples TRBV19 to TRBJ2-1, with 8 bases identical to TRBD2. Germline lookup yields CDR1 LNHDA and CDR2 SQIVND (reference sequence). The CDR3 is 19 residues long. V lost 1 base and J lost 8; bases outside the gene matches: 19. The CDR3 sequence: CASSIVPRETGTSHYEQFF. DNA for the CDR3: TGTGCCAGTAGTATAGTTCCGAGAGAAACCGGGACTAGTCACTATGAGCAGTTCTTC.

The J gene is TRBJ2-3, the V gene TRBV7-3; 10 bases fit TRBD2. V dropped 4 bases and J dropped 3; count of bases not matched to a gene: 7. This CDR3 region has 16 residues. From germline, CDR1 is SGHTA and CDR2 FQGTGA. CDR3: CASSSPAGGPTDTQYF. For the CDR3, the DNA is TGTGCCAGCAGCTCCCCAGCGGGAGGGCCAACAGATACGCAGTATTTT. Variable domain in full (rest from reference TRBV7-3 and TRBJ2-3): GAGVSQTPSNKVTEKGKYVELRCDPISGHTALYWYRQSLGQGPEFLIYFQGTGAADDSGLPNDRFFAVRPEGSVSTLKIQRTERGDSAVYLCASSSPAGGPTDTQYFGPGTRLTVL.

The chain is built from TRBV10-3 and TRBJ2-7; 9 bases match TRBD1. The CDR3 has 15 residues. CDR1 and CDR2 from the germline V gene are ENHRY and SYGVKD. V was clipped by 0 bases and J by 3 bases; unmatched bases: 3. CDR3 sequence: CAISESGDRDYEQYF. The CDR3 DNA follows: TGTGCCATCAGTGAGTCCGGGGACAGGGACTACGAGCAGTACTTC.

The chain uses TRBV30 and TRBJ2-3, with 7 bases fitting TRBD1. With V trimmed by 8 bases and J by 4 bases, 9 bases remained unmatched. Germline values: CDR1 GTSNPN, CDR2 SVGIG (reference sequence). The length of the CDR3 is 13 residues. CDR3: CAVDPGTADTQYF. The DNA of the CDR3 is TGTGCCGTGGACCCCGGGACAGCAGATACGCAGTATTTT. Based on the CDR3 plus reference TRBV30 and TRBJ2-3, the full variable domain is SQTIHQWPATLVQPVGSPLSLECTVEGTSNPNLYWYRQAAGRGLQLLFYSVGIGQISSEVPQNLSASRPQDRQFILSSKKLLLSDSGFYLCAVDPGTADTQYFGPGTRLTVL.

This chain connects TRBV28 to TRBJ2-7; 11 bases align to TRBD2. There are 16 residues in the CDR3. J was trimmed by 3 bases and V by 2 bases; bases with no gene match: 6. The germline V gene has CDR1 MDHEN and CDR2 SYDVKM. The CDR3 DNA sequence: TGTGCCAGCAGTTTAGGGCCCGGGACTAGCGGCTACGAGCAGTACTTC. This encodes CASSLGPGTSGYEQYF.

In this sample, this clone turned up once. V usage is TRBV3-1 (or the pseudogene TRBV3-2) and J usage is TRBJ2-3, with 8 positions matching TRBD1. V lost 1 base and J lost 4; bases outside the gene matches: 4. The CDR3 loop spans 15 amino acids. Germline loops: CDR1 LGHDT, CDR2 YNNKEL (reference sequence). The CDR3 loop reads CASSQGRGRSDTQYF. In nucleotides, the CDR3 is TGTGCCAGCAGCCAAGGCAGGGGGCGGTCAGATACGCAGTATTTT.